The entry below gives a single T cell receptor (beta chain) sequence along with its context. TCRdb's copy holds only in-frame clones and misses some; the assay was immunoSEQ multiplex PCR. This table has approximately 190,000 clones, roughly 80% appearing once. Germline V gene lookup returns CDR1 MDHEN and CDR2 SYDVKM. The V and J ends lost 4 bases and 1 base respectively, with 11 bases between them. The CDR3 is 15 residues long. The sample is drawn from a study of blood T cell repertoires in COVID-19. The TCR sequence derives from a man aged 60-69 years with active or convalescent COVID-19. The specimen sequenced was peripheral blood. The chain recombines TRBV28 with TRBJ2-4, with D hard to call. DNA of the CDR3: TGTGCCAGCAGTTCCTCGAGCGCCGCCAAAAACATTCAGTACTTC. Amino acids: CASSSSSAAKNIQYF. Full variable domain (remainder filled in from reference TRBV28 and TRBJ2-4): DVKVTQSSRYLVKRTGEKVFLECVQDMDHENMFWYRQDPGLGLRLIYFSYDVKMKEKGDIPEGYSVSREKKERFSLILESASTNQTSMYLCASSSSSAAKNIQYFGAGTRLSVL.